This passage covers 23 T cell receptor beta chains from one sample sequenced in a study of blood T cells in healthy people across ages. PCR was performed a second time for roughly 6 to 12 cycles using a sample-barcoded 5' primer and a J-beta primer mix. TCRdb reprocessed the 5' RACE reads via MiXCR and lists one record per CDR3 protein. Among some 920,000 distinct CDR3 sequences listed, around 54% were seen once. Sequencing was carried out using blood. These receptors were obtained from an older woman in good health.

In its sample, this clonotype was seen a few times. V is TRBV11-2 and J is TRBJ2-3, with D hard to call. Trimming pared 0 bases from V and 3 bases from J, leaving 7 bases between. The germline CDR1 and CDR2 sequences are SGHAT and FQNNGV. This CDR3 contains 14 residues. The CDR3 loop is CASSLDLVTDTQYF. CDR3 nucleotides: TGTGCCAGCAGCTTAGATCTTGTAACAGATACGCAGTATTTT.

A few counts support this clonotype. This sequence joins TRBV6-1 and TRBJ2-6; 7 bases are a match to TRBD1. CDR3 length equals 15 residues. The V gene end was trimmed by 6 bases and the J gene end by 9 bases; junction bases not matched to a gene: 11. The germline V gene has CDR1 MNHNS and CDR2 SASEGT. CDR3 in amino acids: CASRDTGVSDNVLTF. The CDR3, as DNA: TGTGCCAGCAGAGATACAGGGGTATCAGACAACGTCCTGACTTTC.

The rearrangement uses TRBV15 and TRBJ2-3; 10 nucleotides match TRBD2. V shed 3 bases, J shed 1 base, and the junction held 10 bases outside the gene matches. Germline assignment: CDR1 LNHNV and CDR2 YYDKDF (reference sequence). There are 18 residues in the CDR3. In DNA, the CDR3 is TGTGCCACCAGCAGGGAACTAGCGGGACTGGGGGGCACAGATACGCAGTATTTT. Its translation: CATSRELAGLGGTDTQYF.

For this clonotype: The junction differs from germline at one of its ends, possibly a read error. This chain links TRBV15 with TRBJ2-1; D not resolved. Looked up from germline, CDR1 is LNHNV and CDR2 is YYDKDF (reference sequence). This CDR3 spans 12 amino acids. The CDR3 nucleotides read TGTGCCACCACCAGAGATACGAGTGAGCAGTTCTTC. The encoded protein is CATTRDTSEQFF.

This rearrangement joins TRBV4-3 to TRBJ2-3; possibly TRBD2 for D (5 bases). The CDR3 spans 16 residues. Germline V gene lookup returns CDR1 LGHNA and CDR2 YSLEER. Between the trimmed V and J ends, which lost 0 bases and 14 bases, there was a span of 24 bases. This chain's CDR3 is CASSQDLLARVSGSYF. The CDR3 DNA reads as TGCGCCAGCAGCCAAGATCTGCTAGCTCGTGTATCTGGATCGTATTTT.

The rearrangement joins TRBV7-2 to TRBJ2-5, with D tentatively TRBD2 (5 bases). This CDR3 region has 15 residues. The germline CDR1 and CDR2 sequences are SGHTA and FQGNSA. Trimming removed 1 base from V and 11 bases from J, with 20 bases in between. DNA of the CDR3: TGTGCCAGCAGCTTAGGTTCTAGCCCAAACGATGAGCAGTACTTC. It is translated as CASSLGSSPNDEQYF. Supplemented by reference TRBV7-2 and TRBJ2-5, the full variable domain reads GAGVSQSPSNKVTEKGKDVELRCDPISGHTALYWYRQSLGQGLEFLIYFQGNSAPDKSGLPSDRFSAERTGGSVSTLTIQRTQQEDSAVYLCASSLGSSPNDEQYFGPGTRLLVL.

This clonotype occurred a few times. This CDR3 is CASRETNNEQFF. The CDR3 DNA reads as TGCGCCAGCAGAGAGACTAACAATGAGCAGTTCTTC. The V call is TRBV5-1, the J call TRBJ2-1; a weak D match, TRBD2 (5 bases). The germline V gene encodes CDR1 SGHRS and CDR2 YFSETQ. The V and J ends lost 5 bases and 5 bases respectively, with 8 bases between them. CDR3 size: 12 residues.

As concerns this clonotype: The junction does not match germline at one end; this may be a read error. V gene TRBV20-1 combines with J gene TRBJ2-1, with 10 bases fitting TRBD2. This CDR3 is built from 17 residues. CDR1 is DFQATT and CDR2 is SNEGSKA in the germline V gene (reference sequence). The CDR3 bases are TGCAGTGCTAGAGATGGTTCTAGCGGGAGCTCCTACGATGAGCAGTTCTTC. Translation: CSARDGSSGSSYDEQFF.

The chain couples TRBV7-2 to TRBJ2-7; TRBD1 matches 9 bases. Germline V gene data show CDR1 as SGHTA and CDR2 as FQGNSA. The CDR3 consists of 15 residues. Trimming at V came to 4 bases and at J to 4 bases, leaving 8 bases not matched to a gene. CDR3 DNA: TGTGCCAGCAGCTCCGCCGGGACAGGGCCGTACGAGCAGTACTTC. Its translation: CASSSAGTGPYEQYF. The full variable domain, with the rest looked up from reference TRBV7-2 and TRBJ2-7, is GAGVSQSPSNKVTEKGKDVELRCDPISGHTALYWYRQSLGQGLEFLIYFQGNSAPDKSGLPSDRFSAERTGGSVSTLTIQRTQQEDSAVYLCASSSAGTGPYEQYFGPGTRLTVT.

The rearrangement joins TRBV29-1 to TRBJ1-5; D unclear. The germline V and J ends were trimmed by 5 bases and 0 bases, with 8 bases remaining between them. CDR1 is SQVTM, CDR2 ANQGSEA, per germline. The CDR3 contains 13 residues. CDR3 sequence reads: CSVLKDSNQPQHF. CDR3 in DNA: TGCAGCGTTCTTAAGGATAGCAATCAGCCCCAGCATTTT.

The V and J genes are TRBV3-1 and TRBJ2-7; a possible D gene is TRBD2 (5 bases). V was shortened by 2 bases and J by 7 bases, with 6 bases between the two germline ends. This CDR3 region has 11 residues. Germline V gene sequence: CDR1 LGHDT, CDR2 YNNKEL (reference sequence). The CDR3 loop is CASSQLAEQYF. CDR3 sequence (DNA): TGTGCCAGCAGCCAACTAGCTGAGCAGTACTTC.

The J gene is TRBJ1-2, the V gene TRBV6-5; the D is unclear. The CDR3 covers 14 residues. From germline, CDR1 is MNHEY and CDR2 SVGAGI. The V end lost 3 bases, the J end lost 6 bases, and 14 bases lay between the germline ends. The CDR3 sequence is CASSYASRRDGYTF. The CDR3 DNA sequence: TGTGCCAGCAGTTATGCCTCTCGGAGGGATGGCTACACCTTC.

A few counts support this clonotype. The chain recombines TRBV12-3 or TRBV12-4 with TRBJ2-7, with D tentatively TRBD1 (5 bases). The CDR3 totals 13 residues. V was pared by 3 bases and J by 3 bases, with 9 bases between. The CDR3 region has the DNA TGTGCCAGCAGTTTCGAGACAGACTACGAGCAGTACTTC. As protein: CASSFETDYEQYF.

This clonotype showed up just a few times. The chain couples TRBV12-5 to TRBJ2-1; tentatively, D is TRBD1 (6 bases). The germline V gene encodes CDR1 LGHNT and CDR2 FRNRAP. The germline V and J ends were trimmed by 3 bases and 6 bases, with 15 bases remaining between them. The CDR3 length is 15 residues. CDR3 region: CASGFALGHINEQFF. The CDR3 region has the DNA TGTGCTAGTGGTTTCGCCCTGGGACACATCAATGAGCAGTTCTTC.

V is TRBV5-1 and J is TRBJ2-7; 12 bases align to TRBD2. The CDR3 runs 16 residues. Unmatched junction bases numbered 3, after V lost 0 bases and J lost 2 bases. In germline, CDR1 is SGHRS, CDR2 YFSETQ. The CDR3 loop is CASSLGRTSGTYEQYF. CDR3 DNA sequence: TGCGCCAGCAGCTTGGGGAGGACTAGCGGGACCTACGAGCAGTACTTC.

This rearrangement joins TRBV6-1 to TRBJ2-5, with 7 bases lining up with TRBD2. The germline V gene has CDR1 MNHNS and CDR2 SASEGT. The CDR3 totals 15 residues. V was pared by 3 bases and J by 5 bases, with 9 bases of the junction left unmatched. The CDR3 DNA is TGTGCCAGCAGTGATGGGGCGGGAGTCGGGGAGACCCAGTACTTC. This gives the protein CASSDGAGVGETQYF.

This clonotype was seen only a few times. CDR3 in amino acids: CASSPFDILRTDTQYF. The CDR3 DNA is TGTGCCAGCAGCCCATTCGACATCCTTAGGACAGATACGCAGTATTTT. J is TRBJ2-3 and V is TRBV4-2; D unclear. Germline values: CDR1 LGHNA, CDR2 YNFKEQ. This CDR3 contains 16 residues. V lost 4 bases to trimming and J lost 3 bases, with 17 bases between them.

The chain has TRBV4-2 and TRBJ2-5; 8 bases are a match to TRBD2. With V trimmed by 4 bases and J by 0 bases, 7 bases remained unmatched. Germline V CDR1 and CDR2: LGHNA, YNFKEQ. This CDR3 has 16 amino acids. The CDR3 reads CASSLVGGRNQETQYF. The CDR3 DNA is TGTGCCAGCAGCCTTGTGGGCGGGAGGAACCAAGAGACCCAGTACTTC.

The chain recombines TRBV27 with TRBJ2-7, with D possibly TRBD2 on 7 matching bases. Trimming left V 3 bases short and J 7 bases short, with 19 bases between. The CDR3 consists of 15 residues. The germline CDR1 and CDR2 sequences are MNHEY and SMNVEV (reference sequence). The CDR3 DNA reads TGTGCCAGCAGTTTTGGGAGTCGGGGGGCTGGGGAGCAGTACTTC. Its translation: CASSFGSRGAGEQYF.

On this clonotype itself: Germline and junction disagree at one end, which may indicate a read error. This chain connects TRBV28 to TRBJ2-1; tentatively, D is TRBD2 (6 bases). The CDR3 is 11 residues long. Germline V gives CDR1 MDHEN, CDR2 SYDVKM. The CDR3 DNA sequence: TGCGGGGCGGGGACCCACAATGAGCAGTTCTTC. Translating gives CGAGTHNEQFF.

The V gene is TRBV11-3, the J gene TRBJ2-2; D not certain. Germline CDR1 reads SGHNT; CDR2 reads YENEEA. The V gene lost 1 base and the J gene lost 2 bases, with 5 bases spanning the gap. This CDR3 region has 14 residues. This CDR3 reads CASSLVTNTGELFF. The CDR3 DNA is TGTGCCAGCAGCTTAGTGACCAACACCGGGGAGCTGTTTTTT.

The V gene is TRBV20-1, the J gene TRBJ2-3, with 9 positions matching TRBD2. Germline loops: CDR1 DFQATT, CDR2 SNEGSKA (reference sequence). V was clipped by 3 bases and J by 2 bases; unmatched bases: 15. This CDR3 has 18 amino acids. Written as DNA, the CDR3 is TGCAGTGCTAGGTCGCTAGCGGGAAGGTTTCCGTCCACAGATACGCAGTATTTT. This encodes CSARSLAGRFPSTDTQYF.

The sample holds a few counts of this clonotype. V usage is TRBV12-3 or TRBV12-4 and J usage is TRBJ2-1; weak D call: TRBD2 (6 bases). The CDR3 spans 13 residues. V lost 6 bases to trimming and J lost 4 bases, with 10 bases between them. This CDR3 reads CASRSGFYNEQFF. The CDR3 DNA sequence: TGTGCCAGCAGGAGCGGGTTTTACAATGAGCAGTTCTTC.